This record covers a single T cell receptor beta chain. Trimming removed 4 bases at V and 3 bases at J, with 9 bases between. The CDR3 length is 13 residues. Germline assignment: CDR1 LGHNA and CDR2 YNFKEQ. This record belongs to a study of blood T cell repertoires in COVID-19. On the study more broadly: The United States, Italy and Spain were the sources of the acute and convalescent COVID-19 samples.

Authors' processing steps: Estimation of nucleated cell counts was performed using reference gene primer amplification. Data came from immunoSEQ multiplex PCR; TCRdb stores just in-frame clones and leaves some out. Clone size and V and J calls were adopted from that table, with D and trimming inferred from the DNA. This table has about 34,000 clones, 90% appearing once. This receptor was taken from a man older than 75 with acute or convalescent COVID-19. V is TRBV4-2 and J is TRBJ1-2; D gene uncertain. The material sequenced was peripheral blood. The CDR3 region is CASSRDEDYGYTF. The CDR3 coding sequence is TGTGCCAGCAGCCGCGATGAGGACTATGGCTACACCTTC.